The rows below give T cell receptor beta chains drawn from one sample of a study of blood T cell repertoires in COVID-19. Libraries were prepared by immunoSEQ multiplex PCR; TCRdb keeps only in-frame clonotypes and omits some of them. The sample comprises about 98,000 clones, approximately 80% of which are singletons, and approximately 9.9% rests with the top ten. The sample was peripheral blood. These receptors were taken from a man aged 55 to 70 with active or convalescent COVID-19. The CDR3 runs from the conserved cysteine through the conserved F or W. D genes are given only for firm matches. Clone size, where shown, is once, few, many, or a class for clones that have expanded.

>TRBV28|-|TRBJ1-1|-
TGTGCCAGCAGAGCCCACCCTAGTACGGATAACACTGAAGCTTTCTTT
CASRAHPSTDNTEAFF
>TRBV7-9|TRBD2|TRBJ2-1|-
TGTGCCAGCAAGCGGGAGGCCTCCTACAATGAGCAGTTCTTC
CASKREASYNEQFF
>TRBV9|-|TRBJ1-4|-
TGTGCCAGCAGCGTTGGCGGAGCTAATGAAAAACTGTTTTTT
CASSVGGANEKLFF
>TRBV30|-|TRBJ1-1|-
TGTGCCTGGAGTACGCATCATGTGGGGGGGCATGGAGTTGACACTGAAGCTTTCTTT
CAWSTHHVGGHGVDTEAFF
>TRBV24-1|-|TRBJ1-1|-
TGTGCCACCAGTGATGGCAGGCAAGCTTTCTTT
CATSDGRQAFF
>TRBV5-4|-|TRBJ2-1|-
TGTGCCAGCAGCTTGACGGGTGAGCAGTTCTTC
CASSLTGEQFF
>TRBV29-1|TRBD1|TRBJ1-2|-
TGCAGCGTTGGGGACAGGGCCTACACCTTC
CSVGDRAYTF
>TRBV19|TRBD1|TRBJ2-2|-
TGTGCCAGTAGTAATCGGGACAGGTCGGACGGGGAGCTGTTTTTT
CASSNRDRSDGELFF
>TRBV2|TRBD2|TRBJ2-1|few
TGTGCCAGCAGTGGCCCCGAAAACCGACTAGCGGGAGGTGGTGAGCAGTTCTTC
CASSGPENRLAGGGEQFF
>TRBV6-1|TRBD2|TRBJ2-1|-
TGTGCCAGCCGTGAAGGCGGGGGGAATGAGCAGTTCTTC
CASREGGGNEQFF
>TRBV7-2|TRBD1|TRBJ2-5|-
TGTGCCAGCAGTCAAGGGGCGGACAGGGCGGGAGAGACCCAGTACTTC
CASSQGADRAGETQYF
>TRBV11-2|-|TRBJ2-2|once
TGTGCCAGCAGCTTAAGGAGGGCGGGGAACACCGGGGAGCTGTTTTTT
CASSLRRAGNTGELFF
>TRBV9|TRBD1|TRBJ1-6|-
TGTGCCAGCAGCTTCTCCAGGGGGTCGGATAATTCACCCCTCCACTTT
CASSFSRGSDNSPLHF
>TRBV25-1|-|TRBJ2-3|-
TGTGCCAGCAGTGGCCGGAGGAGCAACACAGATACGCAGTATTTT
CASSGRRSNTDTQYF
>TRBV27|TRBD2|TRBJ2-1|-
TGTGCCAGCGGAGGATATGGGGGAGGGTACAATGAGCAGTTCTTC
CASGGYGGGYNEQFF
>TRBV6-6|TRBD1|TRBJ2-5|-
TGTGCCAGCAGTTACCCGACAGGGGGCGGACAAGAGACCCAGTACTTC
CASSYPTGGGQETQYF
>TRBV6-5|TRBD1|TRBJ1-5|many
TGTGCCAGCAAGGGACAGAATAGCAATCAGCCCCAGCATTTT
CASKGQNSNQPQHF
>TRBV20-1|-|TRBJ1-2|-
TGCAGTGCTAGTGTTAATGGCTACACCTTC
CSASVNGYTF
>TRBV21-1|-|TRBJ2-1|-
TGTGCCAGCAGCAACTCCGGGACTAGCGGGAGTAATGAGCAGTTCTTC
CASSNSGTSGSNEQFF
>TRBV19|TRBD1|TRBJ1-5|-
TGTGCCAGTAGTAACCGGGACAGGGCTGGTCAGCCCCAGCATTTT
CASSNRDRAGQPQHF
>TRBV2|TRBD1|TRBJ1-5|few
TGTGCCAGCAGCTTCGGACAGGGCAACAATCAGCCCCAGCATTTT
CASSFGQGNNQPQHF
>TRBV6-5|-|TRBJ2-3|-
TGTGCCAGCAGTTACTCGTCGGGGGTTGGCACAGATACGCAGTATTTT
CASSYSSGVGTDTQYF
>TRBV6-5|-|TRBJ2-2|-
TGTGCCAGCAGGACAGCGTGGAGCACCGGGGAGCTGTTTTTT
CASRTAWSTGELFF
>TRBV2|TRBD1|TRBJ1-5|-
TGTGCCAGCCGGACAGGGAGAGGGGGCAATCAGCCCCAGCATTTT
CASRTGRGGNQPQHF
>TRBV7-9|TRBD2|TRBJ2-3|once
TGTGCCAGCAGCCGCGGGGGCGGGAGGGCCTCACGCACAGATACGCAGTATTTT
CASSRGGGRASRTDTQYF
>TRBV14|-|TRBJ1-5|-
TGTGCCAGCAGCCAAGACGGGGATCAGCCCCAGCATTTT
CASSQDGDQPQHF
>TRBV27|TRBD2|TRBJ2-7|-
TGTGCCAGCAGTTTGGGGACTAGCTACGAGCAGTACTTC
CASSLGTSYEQYF
>TRBV7-8|TRBD1|TRBJ2-7|-
TGTGCCAGCAGTCCCGGGACAGGCTACGAGCAGTACTTC
CASSPGTGYEQYF
>TRBV27|TRBD1|TRBJ1-1|-
TGTGCCAGCAGTTCGGACAGGGTAGGGACTGAAGCTTTCTTT
CASSSDRVGTEAFF
>TRBV28|-|TRBJ2-7|-
TGTGCCAGCAGTTTCGGGGGACAGACCTACGAGCAGTACTTC
CASSFGGQTYEQYF
>TRBV7-2|TRBD1|TRBJ1-4|-
TGTGCCAGCAGCTTAGCGTCTCCGGGACAGGGGGATGAAAAACTGTTTTTT
CASSLASPGQGDEKLFF
>TRBV3-1/TRBV3-2|-|TRBJ1-6|-
TGTGCCAGCAGCCAAGCCAGGGGCTATAATTCACCCCTCCACTTT
CASSQARGYNSPLHF
>TRBV7-8|TRBD1|TRBJ2-4|-
TGTGCCAGCAGCCCCCTGAGGGGGCAGGACGCCAAAAACATTCAGTACTTC
CASSPLRGQDAKNIQYF
>TRBV28|TRBD1|TRBJ1-2|-
TGTGCCAGCGGGACAGTCTCCCCTAACTATGGCTACACCTTC
CASGTVSPNYGYTF
>TRBV5-1|-|TRBJ2-3|once
TGCGCCAGCAGCCCCGGGGGAAGGAACACAGATACGCAGTATTTT
CASSPGGRNTDTQYF
>TRBV2|-|TRBJ2-1|-
TGTGCCAGCAAGTCAGGGGGGATCTACAATGAGCAGTTCTTC
CASKSGGIYNEQFF
>TRBV29-1|TRBD1|TRBJ2-3|-
TGCAGCGTTGCCCTGACAGGGGGCACAGATACGCAGTATTTT
CSVALTGGTDTQYF
>TRBV24-1|TRBD2|TRBJ2-5|-
TGTGCCACCAGTGATCGGACTAGCGGGGGAGAGACCCAGTACTTC
CATSDRTSGGETQYF
>TRBV2|-|TRBJ2-7|-
TGTGCCAGCAGTGATACGGCAGGGTCCGACGAGCAGTACTTC
CASSDTAGSDEQYF
>TRBV9|-|TRBJ1-2|once
TGTGCCAGCAGCGTAGAAGTCGGGGGGATGGATGGCTACACCTTC
CASSVEVGGMDGYTF
>TRBV24-1|-|TRBJ2-1|-
TGTGCCACCAGTGATTCCGGACAGAGCTCCTACAATGAGCAGTTCTTC
CATSDSGQSSYNEQFF
>TRBV28|-|TRBJ1-3|few
TGTGCCAGCAGTTCCCTCCCCACCTCCAGGGGTGGAAACACCATATATTTT
CASSSLPTSRGGNTIYF
>TRBV18|-|TRBJ2-1|-
TGTGCCAGCTCCCCTGGACAGAATTTTCGGAGGGAGCAGTTCTTC
CASSPGQNFRREQFF
>TRBV28|-|TRBJ2-7|-
TGTGCCAGCAGTAGGGGGTGGTACGAGCAGTACTTC
CASSRGWYEQYF
>TRBV18|-|TRBJ2-1|-
TGTGCCAGCTCACCTCTGGACTACAACTCGGTGAGTGAGCAGTTCTTC
CASSPLDYNSVSEQFF
>TRBV10-3|TRBD2|TRBJ2-1|-
TGTGCCATCAGTCCCGAGGGACTAGTCGACAATGAGCAGTTCTTC
CAISPEGLVDNEQFF